This T cell receptor beta chain was sequenced during a study of beta chain features in type 1 diabetes. V was pared by 3 bases and J by 7 bases, with 9 bases between. CDR1 and CDR2 from the germline V gene are SGDLS and YYNGEE. The length of the CDR3 is 12 residues. This clone has only a few counts. As yet, its antigen is unknown. Study-wide findings and caveats: Cells with high TCR expression could be over-represented by cDNA sequencing.

Expressed TCRB transcripts were sequenced after all isolated RNA was converted to cDNA. The assay was immunoSEQ multiplex PCR, and TCRdb's table has in-frame clones only and misses some. The sample has about 320,000 clones, 14% seen once. The chain joins TRBV9 to TRBJ2-3; D gene uncertain. This receptor was taken from a man aged 25-45 years in good health. The sequencing sample was made of central memory CD4+ T cells from blood. In DNA, the CDR3 is TGTGCCAGCAGCGGGAACGGTTATACGCAGTATTTT. Amino acid sequence: CASSGNGYTQYF.